The 10 T cell receptor beta chains given below trace back to one sample, sequenced in a study of response to subunit inactivated influenza vaccine. TCRdb called the RT-PCR reads again in MiXCR, with one record for every CDR3 protein. Counted here are about 530,000 distinct CDR3 sequences, 13% occurring once; the ten biggest clones make up about 12%. The input for sequencing was PBMCs from blood, taken 45 days after vaccination. These receptor sequences come from a man between 50 and 59 years old who received an inactivated influenza vaccine.

In this sample, this clonotype turned up many times. The chain carries TRBV29-1 and TRBJ1-3; perhaps TRBD1 as D (5 bases). V lost 1 base to trimming and J lost 2 bases, with 9 bases between them. CDR3 length equals 14 residues. Germline CDR1 and CDR2: SQVTM and ANQGSEA. The CDR3 DNA is TGCAGCGTTGAAGGGCCAGGGACTGGAAACACCATATATTTT. Residues: CSVEGPGTGNTIYF.

This clonotype was recorded at least ten times. The genes are TRBV7-9 and TRBJ2-1; 13 nucleotides align to TRBD2. The germline V gene encodes CDR1 SEHNR and CDR2 FQNEAQ (reference sequence). With V trimmed by 6 bases and J by 7 bases, 9 bases remained unmatched. The CDR3 length is 16 residues. CDR3 sequence (DNA): TGTGCCAGCAGTCACCAAATACTAGCGGGAGGGAATGAGCAGTTCTTC. Residues: CASSHQILAGGNEQFF.

The V gene is TRBV12-3 or TRBV12-4, the J gene TRBJ2-1, with 10 nucleotides matching TRBD1. The CDR3 is 16 amino acids. V dropped 5 bases and J dropped 7; count of bases not matched to a gene: 11. CDR3 nucleotides: TGTGCCAGCAGTATCCACGGACAGGGGGGAGGTAATGAGCAGTTCTTC. Its translation is CASSIHGQGGGNEQFF.

V usage is TRBV4-2 and J usage is TRBJ1-4, with D maybe TRBD1 (5 bases). Trimming took 3 bases from V and 3 from J, leaving 11 bases between them. The CDR3 runs 15 residues. The germline V gene has CDR1 LGHNA and CDR2 YNFKEQ. The CDR3 loop reads CASSHPGIPNEKLFF. CDR3 DNA sequence: TGTGCCAGCAGCCATCCAGGGATTCCTAATGAAAAACTGTTTTTT.

The chain couples TRBV5-6 to TRBJ1-1; weak D call: TRBD1 (5 bases). CDR3 length: 15 residues. The V gene's germline CDR1 is SGHDT and CDR2 YYEEEE. V gave up 3 bases and J gave up 2 bases, with 14 bases separating them. The CDR3 nucleotides are TGTGCCAGCAGCTGGGGAACAGGTTCAAACACTGAAGCTTTCTTT. As protein: CASSWGTGSNTEAFF.

This clonotype was seen a few times. The gene calls are TRBV11-2 and TRBJ2-5, with 7 bases aligning to TRBD1. V dropped 4 bases and J dropped 0; count of bases not matched to a gene: 5. Germline V gives CDR1 SGHAT, CDR2 FQNNGV. The CDR3 runs to 15 residues. The CDR3 coding sequence is TGTGCCAGCAGCTCCCTGGGACAGCACCAAGAGACCCAGTACTTC. It is translated as CASSSLGQHQETQYF.

This chain's CDR3 is CSVATSVGGSAQHF. The CDR3 DNA is TGCAGCGTTGCCACAAGTGTAGGGGGGTCAGCCCAGCATTTT. The rearrangement links TRBV29-1 to TRBJ1-5; D is possibly TRBD1 (6 bases). The CDR3 is 14 residues long. With 4 bases removed from V and 11 bases from J, the gap between germline ends came to 21 bases. The germline CDR1 and CDR2 sequences are SQVTM and ANQGSEA.

The J gene is TRBJ1-6, the V gene TRBV6-1; D remains unclear. Trimming cost V 1 base and J 6 bases, with 4 bases left between them. The CDR3 has 13 residues. Germline V gives CDR1 MNHNS, CDR2 SASEGT. In DNA form, the CDR3 reads TGTGCCAGCAGTGAAGTGGGTAATTCACCCCTCCACTTT. This gives the protein CASSEVGNSPLHF.

The chain joins TRBV20-1 to TRBJ1-2; D not resolved. The CDR3 extends over 15 amino acids. Trimming removed 0 bases from V and 1 base from J, with 12 bases in between. Germline loops: CDR1 DFQATT, CDR2 SNEGSKA (reference sequence). The CDR3 protein is CSARDGRSVNYGYTF. The CDR3 coding sequence is TGCAGTGCTAGAGATGGCCGTTCGGTTAACTATGGCTACACCTTC.

This sequence joins TRBV7-9 and TRBJ2-7; 7 bases fit TRBD2. Germline-derived CDR1 and CDR2 are SEHNR and FQNEAQ (reference sequence). The V gene end was trimmed by 5 bases and the J gene end by 5 bases; junction bases not matched to a gene: 9. The CDR3 covers 14 residues. Here the CDR3 DNA reads TGTGCCAGCAGCCCACGGACTAGACGCCACGAGCAGTACTTC. The encoded protein is CASSPRTRRHEQYF.